This T cell receptor (beta chain) was sequenced in a study of cytomegalovirus exposure and HLA in healthy donors. Study as a whole: Out of 350 to 400 genotyped donors, about 81% belonged to the Caucasian-associated ancestry cluster. General observations from the study: A list of more than 150 TCR beta chains associated with cytomegalovirus was given. Per a prior analysis, the majority of TCR beta V segments were productive roughly 87% or roughly 30% of the time.

About this clone itself: Antigen unknown.

The trim removed 3 bases at V and 4 bases at J, leaving 3 bases unmatched. Germline CDR1 reads SEHNR; CDR2 reads FQNEAQ (reference sequence). This CDR3 has 14 residues. Both 60 Vbeta primers and 13 Jbeta primers went into the PCR. TCRdb keeps only in-frame clones here, not all; method: immunoSEQ multiplex PCR. The table shows tens of thousands of clones, with just over 65% occurring only once. The sequencing sample was made of PBMCs. This sequence joins TRBV7-9 and TRBJ2-1, with TRBD1 matching over 7 bases. The clonotype originates from a man younger than 40 in good health and CMV-seronegative. The CDR3 coding sequence is TGTGCCAGCAGCTTGGGACAGCAATACAATGAGCAGTTCTTC. Encoded protein: CASSLGQQYNEQFF.